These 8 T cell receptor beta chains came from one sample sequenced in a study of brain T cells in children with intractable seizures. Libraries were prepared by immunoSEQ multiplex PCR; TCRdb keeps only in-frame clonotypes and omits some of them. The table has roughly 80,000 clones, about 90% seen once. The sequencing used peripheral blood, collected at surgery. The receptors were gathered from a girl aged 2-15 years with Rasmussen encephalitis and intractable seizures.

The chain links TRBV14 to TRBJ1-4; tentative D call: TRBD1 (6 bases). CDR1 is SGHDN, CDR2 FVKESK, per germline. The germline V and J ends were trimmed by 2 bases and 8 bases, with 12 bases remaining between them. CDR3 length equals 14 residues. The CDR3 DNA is TGTGCCAGCAGCCAATTTTCAACAGGGGAAAAACTGTTTTTT. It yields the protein CASSQFSTGEKLFF.

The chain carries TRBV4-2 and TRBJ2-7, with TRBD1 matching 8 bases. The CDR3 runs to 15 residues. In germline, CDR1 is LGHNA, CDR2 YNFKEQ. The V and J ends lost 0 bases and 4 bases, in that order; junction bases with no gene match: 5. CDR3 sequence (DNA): TGTGCCAGCAGCCAAGAATCCCAGGGGGCTTACGAGCAGTACTTC. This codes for CASSQESQGAYEQYF.

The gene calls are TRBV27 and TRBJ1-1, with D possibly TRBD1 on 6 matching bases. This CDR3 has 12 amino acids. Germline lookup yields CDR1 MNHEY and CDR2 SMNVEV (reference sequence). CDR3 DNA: TGTGCAACAGGAGGGGGGAACACTGAAGCTTTCTTT. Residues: CATGGGNTEAFF.

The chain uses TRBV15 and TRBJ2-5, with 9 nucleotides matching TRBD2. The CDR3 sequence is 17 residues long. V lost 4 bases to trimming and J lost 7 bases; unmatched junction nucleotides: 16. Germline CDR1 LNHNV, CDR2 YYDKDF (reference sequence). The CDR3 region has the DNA TGTGCCACCAGCACTCCCTTCACCCATAGCGGGAGTGGGACCCAGTACTTC. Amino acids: CATSTPFTHSGSGTQYF.

The CDR3 is CASSRGPRGQGNTIYF. The DNA for the CDR3 is TGTGCCAGCAGTCGGGGTCCCCGGGGCCAGGGAAACACCATATATTTT. J is TRBJ1-3 and V is TRBV28; TRBD1 might be the D (5 bases). CDR1 and CDR2 from the germline V gene are MDHEN and SYDVKM. The germline V and J ends were trimmed by 5 bases and 4 bases, with 18 bases remaining between them. This CDR3 is 16 amino acids long. Drawing the rest from reference TRBV28 and TRBJ1-3, the complete variable domain is DVKVTQSSRYLVKRTGEKVFLECVQDMDHENMFWYRQDPGLGLRLIYFSYDVKMKEKGDIPEGYSVSREKKERFSLILESASTNQTSMYLCASSRGPRGQGNTIYFGEGSWLTVV.

For the CDR3, the DNA is TGTGCCAGCAGCGATGGGACAGGGATTTACAATGAGCAGTTCTTC. Translating gives CASSDGTGIYNEQFF. The chain combines TRBV7-6 with TRBJ2-1; TRBD1 matches at 9 bases. The germline gives CDR1 SGHVS, CDR2 FNYEAQ. CDR3 length: 15 amino acids. V was pared by 5 bases and J by 4 bases, with 6 bases of the junction left unmatched. Based on the CDR3 plus reference TRBV7-6 and TRBJ2-1, the full variable domain is GAGVSQSPRYKVTKRGQDVALRCDPISGHVSLYWYRQALGQGPEFLTYFNYEAQQDKSGLPNDRFSAERPEGSISTLTIQRTEQRDSAMYRCASSDGTGIYNEQFFGPGTRLTVL.

The CDR3 coding sequence is TGTGCCAGCGGCCGGGACAGGGTTCGCAATGAGCAGTTCTTC. Protein: CASGRDRVRNEQFF. The chain links TRBV6-5 to TRBJ2-1, with 9 bases fitting TRBD1. With V trimmed by 8 bases and J by 6 bases, 8 bases remained unmatched. In germline, CDR1 is MNHEY, CDR2 SVGAGI. The CDR3 runs to 14 residues.

The DNA for the CDR3 is TGTGCCAGCAGCGGGGCAAGTGCCGGCTTAGACGAGCAGTACTTC. Protein: CASSGASAGLDEQYF. The chain carries TRBV7-9 and TRBJ2-7; a possible D gene is TRBD1 (5 bases). CDR1 is SEHNR and CDR2 is FQNEAQ in the germline V gene (reference sequence). V was cut by 5 bases and J by 5 bases, with 19 bases left in between. The CDR3 spans 15 residues.